This entry describes one TCR beta chain. The data derive from a study of control samples from healthy donors and cancer patients. The method was immunoSEQ multiplex PCR; TCRdb's version includes in-frame clones alone and lacks a portion of them. This sample yields 45,000 or so clones, of which approximately 89% are seen a single time; 20% to 25% belongs to the top ten. This CDR3 contains 14 residues. Per the germline V gene, CDR1 is MDHEN and CDR2 is SYDVKM. Trimming pared 4 bases from V and 3 bases from J, leaving 9 bases between. J is TRBJ1-4 and V is TRBV28; D may be TRBD1 (6 bases). Input material: PBMCs. The receptor was derived from a woman in her thirties or forties with head and neck cancer. CDR3 sequence (DNA): TGTGCCAGCAGTTATCAGGGGTCTAATGAAAAACTGTTTTTT. As protein: CASSYQGSNEKLFF. The whole variable domain, filled in from reference TRBV28 and TRBJ1-4, reads DVKVTQSSRYLVKRTGEKVFLECVQDMDHENMFWYRQDPGLGLRLIYFSYDVKMKEKGDIPEGYSVSREKKERFSLILESASTNQTSMYLCASSYQGSNEKLFFGSGTQLSVL.